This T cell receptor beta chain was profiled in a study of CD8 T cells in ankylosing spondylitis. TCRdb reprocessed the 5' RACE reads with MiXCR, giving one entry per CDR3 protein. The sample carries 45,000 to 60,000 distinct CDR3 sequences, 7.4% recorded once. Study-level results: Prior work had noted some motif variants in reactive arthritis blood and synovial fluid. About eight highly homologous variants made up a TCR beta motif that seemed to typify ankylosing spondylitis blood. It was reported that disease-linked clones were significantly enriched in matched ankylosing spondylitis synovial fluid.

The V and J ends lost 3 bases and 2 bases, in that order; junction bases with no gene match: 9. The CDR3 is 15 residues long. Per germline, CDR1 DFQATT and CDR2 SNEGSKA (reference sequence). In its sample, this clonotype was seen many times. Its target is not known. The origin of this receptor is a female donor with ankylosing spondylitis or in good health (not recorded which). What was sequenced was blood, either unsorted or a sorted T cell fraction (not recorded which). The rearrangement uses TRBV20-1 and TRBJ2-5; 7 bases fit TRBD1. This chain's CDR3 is CSASPNRGGQETQYF. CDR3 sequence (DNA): TGCAGTGCTAGCCCCAACAGGGGTGGACAAGAGACCCAGTACTTC.